This is a list of T cell receptor beta chains from one sample in a study of blood T cell repertoires in COVID-19. Sequencing was performed with immunoSEQ multiplex PCR; in TCRdb, only in-frame clones are kept and a portion is missing. Among nearly 80,000 clones listed, around 88% were seen once. Sequencing was done on a sample of peripheral blood. All receptors derive from an elderly woman with active or convalescent COVID-19. Each CDR3 is given with its conserved first and last residue. The D gene is left open where the match is weak. Part of the rows lack a size; the others show once, few, many or a class for expanded clones.

17 | TRBJ2-2 | NA | TRBD1 | TRBV4-3 | TGCGCCAGCAGCCACCAAGGAAGGGGGCAGAGGACCGGGGAGCTGTTTTTT | CASSHQGRGQRTGELFF
17 | TRBJ1-5 | NA | TRBD1 | TRBV28 | TGTGCCAGCAGTTTATCTCCCCGGACAGGGGATGGTCAGCCCCAGCATTTT | CASSLSPRTGDGQPQHF
13 | TRBJ1-1 | NA | NA | TRBV12-3/TRBV12-4 | TGTGCCAGCAGTTTAGGTCAGGGGCTTGAAGCTTTCTTT | CASSLGQGLEAFF
14 | TRBJ1-1 | NA | NA | TRBV28 | TGTGCCAGCAGTTTGGGCAGATGGAACACTGAAGCTTTCTTT | CASSLGRWNTEAFF
16 | TRBJ2-7 | NA | TRBD1 | TRBV5-6 | TGTGCCAGCAGCTTGACCCCCAGACAGGGCTACTACGAGCAGTACTTC | CASSLTPRQGYYEQYF
15 | TRBJ1-1 | NA | TRBD1 | TRBV7-9 | TGTGCCAGCAGCTCAAGGACAGGGGTGAACACTGAAGCTTTCTTT | CASSSRTGVNTEAFF
18 | TRBJ1-2 | NA | TRBD1 | TRBV5-1 | TGCGCCAGCAGCTGGAGGCCGGGACAGGGAGAACTTAACTATGGCTACACCTTC | CASSWRPGQGELNYGYTF
15 | TRBJ1-4 | NA | NA | TRBV23-1 | TGCGCCAGCAGCCAAAAGGGGTCAACTAATGAAAAACTGTTTTTT | CASSQKGSTNEKLFF
13 | TRBJ2-5 | NA | TRBD1 | TRBV6-5 | TGTGCCACCACAGGGGGCAGAGGTGAGACCCAGTACTTC | CATTGGRGETQYF
14 | TRBJ1-5 | NA | NA | TRBV6-2/TRBV6-3 | TGTGCCAGCAGTTACAGGGCAGGGCCTCAGCCCCAGCATTTT | CASSYRAGPQPQHF
11 | TRBJ2-7 | NA | NA | TRBV5-4 | TGTGCCAGCAGCTCCCCTTACGAGCAGTACTTC | CASSSPYEQYF
16 | TRBJ2-3 | NA | NA | TRBV14 | TGTGCCAGCAGCCAAGAACTTGGCGGTCTCACAGATACGCAGTATTTT | CASSQELGGLTDTQYF
17 | TRBJ1-5 | NA | NA | TRBV23-1 | TGCGCCAGCAGTCAATCAGGCCCAACAGATAGCAATCAGCCCCAGCATTTT | CASSQSGPTDSNQPQHF
14 | TRBJ1-5 | few | NA | TRBV6-1 | TGTGCCAGCAGTGAACAGTATAGCAATCAGCCCCAGCATTTT | CASSEQYSNQPQHF
13 | TRBJ2-7 | NA | TRBD2 | TRBV7-2 | TGTGCCAGCAGCGACTTTAGCGGGAGCGAGCAGTACTTC | CASSDFSGSEQYF
16 | TRBJ2-5 | once | TRBD1 | TRBV9 | TGTGCCAGCAGCGGACGGACAGGGGGCATGGGAGAGACCCAGTACTTC | CASSGRTGGMGETQYF
11 | TRBJ1-1 | NA | NA | TRBV20-1 | TGCAGTGCTACAAATCAGGTTGAAGCTTTCTTT | CSATNQVEAFF
14 | TRBJ1-2 | NA | NA | TRBV18 | TGTGCCAGCTCAAGCCTCTCCGGTTCCTATGGCTACACCTTC | CASSSLSGSYGYTF
15 | TRBJ1-6 | NA | NA | TRBV28 | TGTGCCAGCACCGGGATAAGCTCCTATAATTCACCCCTCCACTTT | CASTGISSYNSPLHF
16 | TRBJ2-5 | NA | TRBD2 | TRBV19 | TGTGCCAGTAGTCCCCGGACTAGCGCCTTTCAAGAGACCCAGTACTTC | CASSPRTSAFQETQYF
14 | TRBJ2-3 | few | NA | TRBV19 | TGTGCCAGTAGTCAACAACGTAGCACAGATACGCAGTATTTT | CASSQQRSTDTQYF
15 | TRBJ2-7 | NA | TRBD1 | TRBV6-5 | TGTGCCAGCAGTTACTCGGACAGGGGGCTCTACGAGCAGTACTTC | CASSYSDRGLYEQYF
15 | TRBJ2-1 | NA | TRBD2 | TRBV11-2 | TGTGCCAGCAGACGAGCGGGGGGGCGATACAATGAGCAGTTCTTC | CASRRAGGRYNEQFF
16 | TRBJ1-2 | once | TRBD1 | TRBV30 | TGTGCCTGGAGTGTACTCTCTAACAGGGGAGGCTATGGCTACACCTTC | CAWSVLSNRGGYGYTF
13 | TRBJ1-2 | NA | TRBD1 | TRBV6-5 | TGTGCCAGCAGCCCCGACAGGGTTAAGGGCTACACCTTC | CASSPDRVKGYTF
11 | TRBJ1-1 | few | NA | TRBV5-8 | TGTGCCAGCCACAGGGCCAGTGAAGCTTTCTTT | CASHRASEAFF
14 | TRBJ2-5 | NA | TRBD1 | TRBV2 | TGTGCCAGCAGTTGGCTGACAGGGGAAGAGACCCAGTACTTC | CASSWLTGEETQYF
11 | TRBJ1-1 | NA | NA | TRBV10-3 | TGTGCCATCTCGGGGAACACTGAAGCTTTCTTT | CAISGNTEAFF
13 | TRBJ2-7 | NA | NA | TRBV27 | TGTGCCAGCAGGGCGACAGGGACTCACGAGCAGTACTTC | CASRATGTHEQYF
14 | TRBJ2-7 | few | NA | TRBV7-2 | TGTGCCAGCAGCTTAGACTCCTACAGGGACGAGCAGTACTTC | CASSLDSYRDEQYF
11 | TRBJ1-2 | NA | TRBD1 | TRBV6-2/TRBV6-3 | TGTGCCAGCAGCTTCGGACAGGGATACACCTTC | CASSFGQGYTF
12 | TRBJ2-5 | NA | NA | TRBV29-1 | TGCAGCGTTGTCCCGGGAGCAGAGACCCAGTACTTC | CSVVPGAETQYF
14 | TRBJ2-3 | NA | NA | TRBV5-8 | TGTGCCAGCAGCACGAACGGGGTCACAGATACGCAGTATTTT | CASSTNGVTDTQYF
15 | TRBJ2-7 | NA | TRBD2 | TRBV6-5 | TGTGCCGGCAGTTACCGGGAGCGGGGCTCCTACGAGCAGTACTTC | CAGSYRERGSYEQYF
13 | TRBJ1-1 | few | NA | TRBV3-1/TRBV3-2 | TGTGCCAGCAGCCTTTATCCTGACACTGAAGCTTTCTTT | CASSLYPDTEAFF
15 | TRBJ2-7 | NA | NA | TRBV4-3 | TGCGCCAGCAGCCTGGGCCTCGGGGGAGTCGTCGAGCAGTACTTC | CASSLGLGGVVEQYF
14 | TRBJ2-7 | NA | TRBD2 | TRBV7-2 | TGTGCCAGCAGCTTGGCAGCGGGGGCGGGCGAGCAGTACTTC | CASSLAAGAGEQYF
14 | TRBJ2-7 | NA | TRBD1 | TRBV15 | TGTGCCACCAGCATGAGACAGGGAAACTACGAGCAGTACTTC | CATSMRQGNYEQYF
14 | TRBJ2-7 | NA | TRBD1 | TRBV19 | TGTGCCAGCTCCCCGGACAGGGTCCCCTACGAGCAGTACTTC | CASSPDRVPYEQYF
17 | TRBJ2-7 | NA | TRBD1 | TRBV6-1 | TGTGCCAGCAGTGAAGGGGGACAGGGGTTCGCTACCTACGAGCAGTACTTC | CASSEGGQGFATYEQYF
15 | TRBJ1-3 | NA | NA | TRBV3-1/TRBV3-2 | TGTGCCAGCAGCCTCGATGGGAGCTCTGGAAACACCATATATTTT | CASSLDGSSGNTIYF
12 | TRBJ1-2 | NA | TRBD1 | TRBV10-3 | TGTGCCATCAGTACGACAGGGGGCGGCTACACCTTC | CAISTTGGGYTF
15 | TRBJ2-3 | NA | NA | TRBV19 | TGTGCCAGTAGTATTGGGGGGACTAGCACAGATACGCAGTATTTT | CASSIGGTSTDTQYF
15 | TRBJ1-6 | NA | NA | TRBV5-6 | TGTGCCAGCAGCGTCCTTCTTAGGGGGAATTCACCCCTCCACTTT | CASSVLLRGNSPLHF
14 | TRBJ1-1 | NA | NA | TRBV6-5 | TGTGCCAGCTCCCCGGGGTTGGGAAACACTGAAGCTTTCTTT | CASSPGLGNTEAFF
16 | TRBJ2-5 | NA | TRBD2 | TRBV3-1/TRBV3-2 | TGTGCCAGCAGCCGCTACGGGACTAGCGGAGAGCAGACCCAGTACTTC | CASSRYGTSGEQTQYF
16 | TRBJ1-3 | NA | TRBD1 | TRBV15 | TGTGCCACCAGCAGCTATAGCGGGACAGCTAGAAACACCATATATTTT | CATSSYSGTARNTIYF